Each of the 14 T cell receptor beta chains below was sequenced from the same sample in a study of metastatic and nonmetastatic thyroid tumors. TCRdb re-clonotyped the PCR reads through MiXCR. The table shows about 47,000 clones, with around 25% occurring only once. None of the patients had undergone any treatment ahead of thyroid surgery. Source material: blood. These receptors originate from a male donor with papillary thyroid cancer or a benign thyroid nodule (not recorded which). Some clones in this sample may be carry-over from other donors' samples.

In the case of this clone: This may be a read error: a much more frequent sequence differs by one nucleotide. Other DNA sequences in the same sample also yield this CDR3. The rearrangement uses TRBV27 and TRBJ2-3; 12 positions match TRBD2. Germline V gene sequence: CDR1 MNHEY, CDR2 SMNVEV (reference sequence). The CDR3 has 15 amino acids. CDR3 in amino acids: CASSFPTSGSDTQYF. CDR3 bases: TGTGCCAGCAGTTTCCCGACTAGCGGGAGTGATACGCAATATTTT.

This clone was found a few times. The chain employs TRBV28 and TRBJ1-4; 12 bases line up with TRBD1. Per the germline V gene, CDR1 is MDHEN and CDR2 is SYDVKM. The V gene end was trimmed by 4 bases and the J gene end by 8 bases; junction bases not matched to a gene: 5. CDR3 length: 15 amino acids. The CDR3 bases are TGTGCCAGCAGTTCCACTGGGACAGGGGGCGAAAAACTGTTTTTT. It codes for CASSSTGTGGEKLFF.

The sample holds many counts of this clone. The genes are TRBV5-6 and TRBJ2-1, with TRBD1 as a possible D gene (5 bases). Between the trimmed V and J ends, which lost 0 bases and 4 bases, there was a span of 14 bases. Germline V gene lookup returns CDR1 SGHDT and CDR2 YYEEEE. CDR3 size: 16 residues. The CDR3 here is CASSLGQGSRYNEQFF. The CDR3 nucleotides are TGTGCCAGCAGCTTGGGGCAGGGATCCCGATACAATGAGCAGTTCTTC.

This clone was recorded at least ten times. CDR3 region: CASSPDSRGEKLFF. DNA for the CDR3: TGTGCCAGCTCACCTGACTCACGTGGGGAAAAACTGTTTTTT. The rearrangement uses TRBV18 and TRBJ1-4; no reliable D call. The CDR3 consists of 14 residues. Germline CDR1 reads KGHSH; CDR2 reads LQKENI. V was shortened by 3 bases and J by 8 bases, with 13 bases between the two germline ends.

The rearrangement links TRBV6-1 to TRBJ2-7; D is uncertain. Germline CDR1 MNHNS, CDR2 SASEGT. V lost 5 bases to trimming and J lost 0 bases, with 14 bases between them. The CDR3 runs 15 residues. The CDR3 nucleotides are TGTGCCAGCAGTCGACCTGGGGTCAGCTCCTACGAGCAGTACTTC. Its protein product is CASSRPGVSSYEQYF.

At least ten counts were recorded for this clone. The chain combines TRBV12-3 or TRBV12-4 with TRBJ2-2, with 8 bases lining up with TRBD2. V gave up 0 bases and J gave up 3 bases; unmatched junction bases: 9. The CDR3 extends over 18 amino acids. The CDR3, as DNA: TGTGCCAGCAGTTTAGCGTTGGCGGGAGGCCAGTACACCGGGGAGCTGTTTTTT. This gives the protein CASSLALAGGQYTGELFF.

The J gene is TRBJ2-3, the V gene TRBV11-1, with 7 positions matching TRBD2. Trimming took 4 bases from V and 2 from J; bases not matched to a gene: 6. The CDR3 totals 15 residues. The germline V gene has CDR1 SGHAT and CDR2 FQDESV (reference sequence). CDR3 in DNA: TGTGCCAGCAGCTCTCGGGAGGCCAACACAGATACGCAGTATTTT. Protein: CASSSREANTDTQYF.

This chain uses TRBV20-1 with TRBJ1-2; TRBD1 aligns across 8 bases. CDR3 size: 14 residues. Trimming removed 3 bases from V and 5 bases from J; junction bases left unmatched: 8. CDR1 is DFQATT and CDR2 is SNEGSKA in the germline V gene (reference sequence). The DNA for the CDR3 is TGCAGTGCTAGCGCAGGGGGCTCGGAGTATGGCTACACCTTC. As protein: CSASAGGSEYGYTF.

At least ten counts were recorded for this clone. J is TRBJ2-5 and V is TRBV14; 11 bases fit TRBD2. Germline assignment: CDR1 SGHDN and CDR2 FVKESK. V was pared by 4 bases and J by 5 bases, with 9 bases of the junction left unmatched. The CDR3 totals 16 residues. The CDR3 coding sequence is TGTGCCAGCAGCCTACACCTACTAGCGGGAGTGGAGACCCAGTACTTC. This codes for CASSLHLLAGVETQYF. The variable domain in full, with the rest retrieved from reference TRBV14 and TRBJ2-5, is EAGVTQFPSHSVIEKGQTVTLRCDPISGHDNLYWYRRVMGKEIKFLLHFVKESKQDESGMPNNRFLAERTGGTYSTLKVQPAELEDSGVYFCASSLHLLAGVETQYFGPGTRLLVL.

The chain is built from TRBV27 and TRBJ2-7, with D possibly being TRBD1 (7 bases). The germline gives CDR1 MNHEY, CDR2 SMNVEV (reference sequence). The CDR3 sequence is 14 residues long. V was trimmed by 8 bases and J by 4 bases, leaving 18 bases between them. CDR3 nucleotide sequence: TGTGCCAGCGCGGAGGGGACAGATGTTTACGAGCAGTACTTC. It yields the protein CASAEGTDVYEQYF.

This clone was observed a handful of times. The chain combines TRBV6-5 with TRBJ1-2; no firm D call. CDR1 and CDR2 from the germline V gene are MNHEY and SVGAGI. This CDR3 spans 14 amino acids. V lost 2 bases and J lost 5, with 12 bases in between. CDR3: CASSYRGGNYGYTF. CDR3 DNA: TGTGCCAGCAGTTACAGAGGCGGAAATTATGGCTACACCTTC.

This clone came up a few times. The rearrangement joins TRBV27 to TRBJ2-7; D gene ambiguous. This CDR3 spans 13 amino acids. The V end lost 7 bases, the J end lost 4 bases, and 14 bases lay between the germline ends. Germline CDR1 reads MNHEY; CDR2 reads SMNVEV (reference sequence). The CDR3 region has the DNA TGTGCCAGCAACTCCTCAGCATTATACGAGCAGTACGTC. Protein product: CASNSSALYEQYV.

This chain joins TRBV20-1 and TRBJ1-6; no reliable D call. Germline V CDR1 and CDR2: DFQATT, SNEGSKA (reference sequence). V was clipped by 2 bases and J by 1 base, with 15 bases between them. The CDR3 runs 17 residues. The CDR3 reads CSARHRAWQSYNSPLHF. The CDR3 DNA reads as TGCAGTGCTAGACATCGGGCATGGCAGTCCTATAATTCACCCCTCCACTTT.

This clone was seen at least ten times. The V call is TRBV6-6, the J call TRBJ1-2; 7 bases are a match to TRBD1. The trim removed 4 bases at V and 6 bases at J, leaving 11 bases unmatched. The CDR3 sequence is 15 residues long. Germline values: CDR1 MNHNY, CDR2 SVGAGI (reference sequence). The CDR3 DNA reads TGTGCCAGCAGTTGCTCGAGGCCAGGGGGGGATGGCTACACCTTC. This gives the protein CASSCSRPGGDGYTF.